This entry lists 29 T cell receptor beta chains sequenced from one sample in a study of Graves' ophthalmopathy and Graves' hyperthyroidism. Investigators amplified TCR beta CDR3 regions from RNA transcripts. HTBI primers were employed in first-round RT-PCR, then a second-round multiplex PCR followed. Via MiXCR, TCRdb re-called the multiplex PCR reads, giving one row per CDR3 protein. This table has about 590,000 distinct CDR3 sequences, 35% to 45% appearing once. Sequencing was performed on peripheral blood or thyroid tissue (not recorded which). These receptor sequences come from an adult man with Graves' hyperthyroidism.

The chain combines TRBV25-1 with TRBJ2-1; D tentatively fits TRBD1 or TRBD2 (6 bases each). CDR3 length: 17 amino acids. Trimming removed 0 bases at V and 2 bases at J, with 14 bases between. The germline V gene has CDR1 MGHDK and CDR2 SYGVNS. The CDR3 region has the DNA TGTGCCAGCAGTGAATATAGGTCAGGGGAGGCCTACAATGAGCAGTTCTTC. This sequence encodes CASSEYRSGEAYNEQFF.

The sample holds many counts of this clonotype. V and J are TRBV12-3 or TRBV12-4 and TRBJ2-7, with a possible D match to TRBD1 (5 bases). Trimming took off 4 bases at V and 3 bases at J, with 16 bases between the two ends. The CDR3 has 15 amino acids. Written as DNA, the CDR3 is TGTGCCAGCAGTTCCCCTGGGGCTCCATACTACGAGCAGTACTTC. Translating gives CASSSPGAPYYEQYF.

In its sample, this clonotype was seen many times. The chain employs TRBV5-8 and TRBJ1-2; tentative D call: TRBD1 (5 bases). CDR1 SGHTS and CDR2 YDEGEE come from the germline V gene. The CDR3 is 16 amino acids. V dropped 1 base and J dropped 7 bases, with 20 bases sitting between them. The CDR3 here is CASSLKGGQGVSGYTF. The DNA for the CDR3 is TGTGCCAGCAGCTTGAAAGGTGGTCAGGGCGTAAGTGGCTACACCTTC.

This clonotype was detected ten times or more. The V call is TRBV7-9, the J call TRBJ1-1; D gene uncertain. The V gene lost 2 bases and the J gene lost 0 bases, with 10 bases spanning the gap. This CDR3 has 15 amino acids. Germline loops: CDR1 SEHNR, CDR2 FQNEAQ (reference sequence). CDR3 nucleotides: TGTGCCAGCAGCTTATGGCAGGCCCTGAACACTGAAGCTTTCTTT. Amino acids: CASSLWQALNTEAFF.

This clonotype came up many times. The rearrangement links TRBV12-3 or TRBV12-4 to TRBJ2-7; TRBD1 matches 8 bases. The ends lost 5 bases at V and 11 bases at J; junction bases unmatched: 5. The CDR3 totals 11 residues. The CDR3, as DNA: TGTGCCAGCAGTATGGGACAGGTGAAGTACTTC. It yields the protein CASSMGQVKYF.

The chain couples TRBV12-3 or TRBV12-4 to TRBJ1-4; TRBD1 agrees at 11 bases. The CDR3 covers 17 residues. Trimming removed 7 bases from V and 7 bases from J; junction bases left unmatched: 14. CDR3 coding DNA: TGTGCCAGCATTCGGGACGGGGGACAGGGGGAAGGTGAAAAACTGTTTTTT. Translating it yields CASIRDGGQGEGEKLFF.

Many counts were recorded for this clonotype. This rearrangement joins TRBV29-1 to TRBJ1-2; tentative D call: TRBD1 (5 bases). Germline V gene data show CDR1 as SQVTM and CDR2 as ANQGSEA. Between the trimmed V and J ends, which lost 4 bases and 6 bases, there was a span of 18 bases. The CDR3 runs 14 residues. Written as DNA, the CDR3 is TGCAGCGTTGGGGTCGCGACAGTTACCGATGGCTACACCTTC. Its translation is CSVGVATVTDGYTF. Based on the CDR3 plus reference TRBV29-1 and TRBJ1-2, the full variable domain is SAVISQKPSRDICQRGTSLTIQCQVDSQVTMMFWYRQQPGQSLTLIATANQGSEATYESGFVIDKFPISRPNLTFSTLTVSNMSPEDSSIYLCSVGVATVTDGYTFGSGTRLTVV.

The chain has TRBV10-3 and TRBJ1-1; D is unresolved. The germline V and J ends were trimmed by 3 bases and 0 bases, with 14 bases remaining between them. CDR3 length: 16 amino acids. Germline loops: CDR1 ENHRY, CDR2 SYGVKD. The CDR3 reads CAISDWALGMNTEAFF. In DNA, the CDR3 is TGTGCCATCAGTGACTGGGCGTTGGGGATGAACACTGAAGCTTTCTTT.

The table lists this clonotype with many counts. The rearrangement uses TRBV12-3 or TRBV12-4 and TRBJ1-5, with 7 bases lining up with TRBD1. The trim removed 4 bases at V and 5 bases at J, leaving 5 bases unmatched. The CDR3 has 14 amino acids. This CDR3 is CASSSLGGHQPQHF. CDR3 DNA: TGTGCCAGCAGTTCCTTAGGGGGCCATCAGCCCCAGCATTTT.

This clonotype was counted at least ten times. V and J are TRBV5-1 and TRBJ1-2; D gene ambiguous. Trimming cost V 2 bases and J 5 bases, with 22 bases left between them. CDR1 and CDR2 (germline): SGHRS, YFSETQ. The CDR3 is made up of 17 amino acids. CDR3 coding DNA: TGCGCCAGCAGCTTTCATTTCCAGGACCCCCTGGGATATGGCTACACCTTC. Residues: CASSFHFQDPLGYGYTF. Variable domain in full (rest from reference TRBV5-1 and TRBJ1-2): KAGVTQTPRYLIKTRGQQVTLSCSPISGHRSVSWYQQTPGQGLQFLFEYFSETQRNKGNFPGRFSGRQFSNSRSEMNVSTLELGDSALYLCASSFHFQDPLGYGYTFGSGTRLTVV.

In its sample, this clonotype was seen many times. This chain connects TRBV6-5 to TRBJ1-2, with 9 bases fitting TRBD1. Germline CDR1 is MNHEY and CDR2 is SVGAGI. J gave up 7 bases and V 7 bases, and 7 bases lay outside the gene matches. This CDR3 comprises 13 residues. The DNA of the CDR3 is TGTGCCAGCAAACAACAGGGGGCGAGTGGCTACACCTTC. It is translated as CASKQQGASGYTF.

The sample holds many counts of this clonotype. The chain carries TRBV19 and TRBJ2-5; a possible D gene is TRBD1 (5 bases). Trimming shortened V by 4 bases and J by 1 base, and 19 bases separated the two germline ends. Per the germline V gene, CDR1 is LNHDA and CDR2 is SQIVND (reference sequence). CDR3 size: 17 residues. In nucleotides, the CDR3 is TGTGCCAGTAGTAGCGCACGGACAAGGCCCTCCCAAGAGACCCAGTACTTC. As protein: CASSSARTRPSQETQYF.

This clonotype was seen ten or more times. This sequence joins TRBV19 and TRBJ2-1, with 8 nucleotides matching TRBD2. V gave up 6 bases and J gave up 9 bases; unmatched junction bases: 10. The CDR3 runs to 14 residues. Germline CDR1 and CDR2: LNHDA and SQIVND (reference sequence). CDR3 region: CASSPGLGGTEQFF. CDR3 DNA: TGTGCCAGTAGCCCGGGACTAGGCGGCACTGAGCAGTTCTTC.

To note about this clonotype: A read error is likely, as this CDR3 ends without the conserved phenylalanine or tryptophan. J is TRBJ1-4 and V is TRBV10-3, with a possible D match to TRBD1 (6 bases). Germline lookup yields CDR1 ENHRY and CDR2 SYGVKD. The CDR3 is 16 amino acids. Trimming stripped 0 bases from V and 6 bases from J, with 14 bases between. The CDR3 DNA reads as TGTGCCATCAGTGAGTCCCCCAGGGGATTGGATGAAAAACTGTTTTAT. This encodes CAISESPRGLDEKLFY.

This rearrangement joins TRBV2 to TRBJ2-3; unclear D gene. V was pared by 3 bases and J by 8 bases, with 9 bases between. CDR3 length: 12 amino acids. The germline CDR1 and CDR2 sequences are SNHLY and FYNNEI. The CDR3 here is CASSDLPTTQYF. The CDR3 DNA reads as TGTGCCAGCAGTGATCTGCCTACTACGCAGTATTTT.

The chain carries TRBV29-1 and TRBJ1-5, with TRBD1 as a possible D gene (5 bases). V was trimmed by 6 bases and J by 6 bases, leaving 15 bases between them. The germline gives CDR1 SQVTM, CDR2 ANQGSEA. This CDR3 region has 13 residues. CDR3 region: CSVEAQGSQPQHF. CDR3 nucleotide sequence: TGCAGCGTGGAGGCTCAGGGAAGTCAGCCCCAGCATTTT.

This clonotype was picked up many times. CDR3 sequence reads: CASSSKTGPDGYTF. For the CDR3, the DNA is TGTGCCAGCAGCTCAAAGACAGGGCCTGATGGCTACACCTTC. This chain links TRBV5-8 with TRBJ1-2; TRBD1 matches at 7 bases. CDR3 length: 14 amino acids. Germline lookup yields CDR1 SGHTS and CDR2 YDEGEE. Trimming at V came to 3 bases and at J to 6 bases, leaving 8 bases not matched to a gene.

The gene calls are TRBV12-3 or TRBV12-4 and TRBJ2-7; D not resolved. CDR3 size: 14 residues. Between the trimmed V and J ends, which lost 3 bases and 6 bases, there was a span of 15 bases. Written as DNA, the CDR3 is TGTGCCAGCAGTTTCGCAGGTTTCTCCCGCGAGCAGTACTTC. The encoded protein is CASSFAGFSREQYF.

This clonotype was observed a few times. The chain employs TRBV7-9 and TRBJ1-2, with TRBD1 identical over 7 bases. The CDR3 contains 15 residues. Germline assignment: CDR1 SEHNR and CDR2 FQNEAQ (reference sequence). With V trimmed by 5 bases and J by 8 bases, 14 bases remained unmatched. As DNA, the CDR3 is TGTGCCAGCAGCCCCAGCCGGACAGGCGGCTGGGGCTACACCTTC. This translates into CASSPSRTGGWGYTF.

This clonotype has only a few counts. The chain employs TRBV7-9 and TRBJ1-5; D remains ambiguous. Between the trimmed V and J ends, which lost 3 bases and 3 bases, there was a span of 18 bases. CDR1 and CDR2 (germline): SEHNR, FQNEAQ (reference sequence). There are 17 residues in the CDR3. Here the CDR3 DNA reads TGTGCCAGCAGCTTGGCAGATCCGGGTCCCAACAATCAGCCCCAGCATTTT. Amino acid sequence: CASSLADPGPNNQPQHF.

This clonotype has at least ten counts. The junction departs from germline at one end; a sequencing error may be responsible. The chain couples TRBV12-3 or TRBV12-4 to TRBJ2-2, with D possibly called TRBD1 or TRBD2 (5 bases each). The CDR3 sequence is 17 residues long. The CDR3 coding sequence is TGTGCCAGCAGTTTTGAGGCAGGGCCGACGAACACCGGGAAGCTGTTTTTT. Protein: CASSFEAGPTNTGKLFF.

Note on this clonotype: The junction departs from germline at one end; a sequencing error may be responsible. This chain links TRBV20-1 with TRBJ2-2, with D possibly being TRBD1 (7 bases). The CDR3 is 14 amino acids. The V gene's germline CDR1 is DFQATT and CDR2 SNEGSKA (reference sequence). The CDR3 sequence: CSARQGANTGGLFF. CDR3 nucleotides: TGCAGTGCCCGACAGGGAGCTAACACCGGGGGGCTGTTTTTT.

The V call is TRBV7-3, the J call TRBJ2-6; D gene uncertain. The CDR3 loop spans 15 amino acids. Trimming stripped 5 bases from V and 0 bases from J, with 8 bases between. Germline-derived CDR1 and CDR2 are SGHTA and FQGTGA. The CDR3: CASSGGSSGANVLTF. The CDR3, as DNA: TGTGCCAGCAGCGGCGGTAGCTCTGGGGCCAACGTCCTGACTTTC.

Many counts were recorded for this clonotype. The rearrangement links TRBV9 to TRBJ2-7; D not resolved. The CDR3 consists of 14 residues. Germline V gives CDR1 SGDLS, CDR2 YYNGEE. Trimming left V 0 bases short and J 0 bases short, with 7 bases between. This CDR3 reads CASSVDGLSYEQYF. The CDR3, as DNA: TGTGCCAGCAGCGTAGATGGCCTCTCCTACGAGCAGTACTTC.

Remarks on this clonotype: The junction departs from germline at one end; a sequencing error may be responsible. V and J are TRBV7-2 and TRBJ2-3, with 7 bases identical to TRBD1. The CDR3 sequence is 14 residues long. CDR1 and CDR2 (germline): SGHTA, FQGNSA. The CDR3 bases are TGTTCCAGCAGCTTAGAGGGGGCTACAGATACGCAGTATTTT. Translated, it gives CSSSLEGATDTQYF.

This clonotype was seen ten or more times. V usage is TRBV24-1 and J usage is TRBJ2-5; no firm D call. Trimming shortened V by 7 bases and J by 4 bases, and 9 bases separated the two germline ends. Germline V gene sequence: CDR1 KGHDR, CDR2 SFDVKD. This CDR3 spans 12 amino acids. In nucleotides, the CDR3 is TGTGCCACCAGCCGTCGAAGAGAGACCCAGTACTTC. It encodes CATSRRRETQYF.

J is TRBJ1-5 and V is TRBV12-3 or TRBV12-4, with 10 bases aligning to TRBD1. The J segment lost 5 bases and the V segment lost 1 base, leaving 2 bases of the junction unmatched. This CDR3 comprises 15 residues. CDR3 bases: TGTGCCAGCAGTTTAGGACAGGGGGCTCATCAGCCCCAGCATTTT. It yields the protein CASSLGQGAHQPQHF.

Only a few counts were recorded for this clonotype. The chain's CDR3 is CASSLAGRRGLSYEQYF. The CDR3 DNA reads as TGTGCCAGCAGCTTAGCCGGTCGGCGGGGACTCTCCTACGAGCAGTACTTC. The rearrangement uses TRBV7-9 and TRBJ2-7; the D gene is possibly TRBD2 (6 bases). Trimming removed 0 bases at V and 0 bases at J, with 15 bases between. The CDR3 runs 17 residues. The V gene's germline CDR1 is SEHNR and CDR2 FQNEAQ (reference sequence).

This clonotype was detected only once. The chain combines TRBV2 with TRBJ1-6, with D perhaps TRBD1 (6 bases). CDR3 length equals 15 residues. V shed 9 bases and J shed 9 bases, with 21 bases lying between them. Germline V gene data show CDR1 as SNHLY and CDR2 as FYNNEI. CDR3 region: CASGTSGGIGSPLHF. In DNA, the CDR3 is TGTGCCAGTGGGACTAGCGGGGGCATTGGTTCACCCCTCCACTTT. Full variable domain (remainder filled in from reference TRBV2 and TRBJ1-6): EPEVTQTPSHQVTQMGQEVILRCVPISNHLYFYWYRQILGQKVEFLVSFYNNEISEKSEIFDDQFSVERPDGSNFTLKIRSTKLEDSAMYFCASGTSGGIGSPLHFGNGTRLTVT.